The 14 T cell receptor beta chains in this list originate from one sample, sequenced in a study of T cell changes during pregnancy in multiple sclerosis. Method: immunoSEQ multiplex PCR; TCRdb's copy keeps in-frame clones and lacks some. Here the sample spans about 59,000 clones, roughly 93% being singletons. The material was CD8+ T cells from peripheral blood mononuclear cells, obtained in the third trimester of pregnancy. These receptors came from a female donor with multiple sclerosis, enrolled in a pregnancy study.

This clone occurred once. The chain carries TRBV5-5 and TRBJ2-7; D gene ambiguous. This CDR3 comprises 11 residues. Germline V CDR1 and CDR2: SGHKS, YYEKEE (reference sequence). Trimming removed 1 base at V and 4 bases at J, with 3 bases between. This chain's CDR3 is CASSLYYEQYF. CDR3 DNA sequence: TGTGCCAGCAGCTTGTATTACGAGCAGTACTTC.

This chain connects TRBV2 to TRBJ2-7; 7 bases fit TRBD2. The V gene's germline CDR1 is SNHLY and CDR2 FYNNEI. This CDR3 has 14 amino acids. J lost 1 base, V lost 6 bases, and 6 bases had no gene match. CDR3 DNA sequence: TGTGCCAGCAGCTTCTCTAGCGGTTCCTACGAGCAGTACTTC. The encoded protein is CASSFSSGSYEQYF.

J is TRBJ2-2 and V is TRBV4-2, with TRBD2 matching 8 bases. Germline CDR1 and CDR2: LGHNA and YNFKEQ. This CDR3 has 18 residues. With 2 bases clipped from V and 1 base from J, the junction kept 9 bases outside the gene matches. CDR3 loop: CASSQSLTTSENTGELFF. The CDR3 DNA reads as TGTGCCAGCAGCCAATCCCTAACGACTAGCGAGAACACCGGGGAGCTGTTTTTT.

This clone came up once. The genes are TRBV28 and TRBJ2-1; TRBD2 aligns across 14 bases. Germline CDR1 and CDR2: MDHEN and SYDVKM. J was trimmed by 6 bases and V by 3 bases; bases with no gene match: 16. This CDR3 has 20 residues. The CDR3 loop reads CASSFPIKTSGTSGSNEQFF. The CDR3, as DNA: TGTGCCAGCAGTTTCCCCATCAAAACCTCCGGGACTAGCGGGAGCAATGAGCAGTTCTTC.

This clone has a handful of counts. The V and J genes are TRBV13 and TRBJ1-1; 9 bases are a match to TRBD1. The J segment lost 3 bases and the V segment lost 5 bases, leaving 4 bases of the junction unmatched. The germline gives CDR1 PRHDT, CDR2 FYEKMQ (reference sequence). The CDR3 spans 14 residues. The CDR3 DNA reads as TGTGCCAGCAGCGAGGGACAGGGCCACACTGAAGCTTTCTTT. Residues: CASSEGQGHTEAFF.

V usage is TRBV6-6 and J usage is TRBJ2-3; possible D gene TRBD1, 6 bases. There are 15 residues in the CDR3. Trimming took off 2 bases at V and 5 bases at J, with 14 bases between the two ends. CDR1 MNHNY and CDR2 SVGAGI come from the germline V gene (reference sequence). The DNA of the CDR3 is TGTGCCAGCAGTTACCTGGCCAGGGGAAAAGATACGCAGTATTTT. Translating gives CASSYLARGKDTQYF.

The genes are TRBV30 and TRBJ1-1; D remains unclear. The CDR3 extends over 13 amino acids. CDR1 is GTSNPN and CDR2 is SVGIG in the germline V gene (reference sequence). Trimming shortened V by 2 bases and J by 1 base, and 8 bases separated the two germline ends. The CDR3 DNA sequence: TGTGCCTGGAGTATCCAGAAGAACACTGAAGCTTTCTTT. Its translation is CAWSIQKNTEAFF.

This chain connects TRBV7-8 to TRBJ1-5, with a possible D match to TRBD1 (6 bases). This CDR3 spans 15 amino acids. V was cut by 5 bases and J by 4 bases, with 15 bases left in between. Germline CDR1 is SGHVS and CDR2 is FQNEAQ. For the CDR3, the DNA is TGTGCCAGCAGCGCCACAGGGTCCGGGAATCAGCCCCAGCATTTT. This gives the protein CASSATGSGNQPQHF. Full variable domain (remainder filled in from reference TRBV7-8 and TRBJ1-5): GAGVSQSPRYKVAKRGQDVALRCDPISGHVSLFWYQQALGQGPEFLTYFQNEAQLDKSGLPSDRFFAERPEGSVSTLKIQRTQQEDSAVYLCASSATGSGNQPQHFGDGTRLSIL.

This sequence joins TRBV19 and TRBJ1-5; D uncertain. Germline CDR1 and CDR2: LNHDA and SQIVND (reference sequence). V gave up 6 bases and J gave up 6 bases, with 9 bases separating them. There are 12 residues in the CDR3. The CDR3 reads CASRRAGQPQHF. CDR3 in DNA: TGTGCCAGTAGGCGGGCCGGTCAGCCCCAGCATTTT.

This chain joins TRBV9 and TRBJ2-7, with 10 bases identical to TRBD2. Trimming took 0 bases from V and 0 from J; bases not matched to a gene: 3. The germline V gene encodes CDR1 SGDLS and CDR2 YYNGEE. This CDR3 has 16 amino acids. Here the CDR3 DNA reads TGTGCCAGCAGCGTAGATAGCGGGAGGAGCTCCTACGAGCAGTACTTC. Translated: CASSVDSGRSSYEQYF.

The gene calls are TRBV29-1 and TRBJ1-1; D gene uncertain. The CDR3 contains 12 residues. Germline V gene data show CDR1 as SQVTM and CDR2 as ANQGSEA. V was clipped by 4 bases and J by 6 bases, with 12 bases between them. DNA for the CDR3: TGCAGCGTTGGGCGGGCCGGCGCTGAAGCTTTCTTT. Protein: CSVGRAGAEAFF.

This chain links TRBV5-6 with TRBJ2-1; 14 bases are a match to TRBD2. V dropped 3 bases and J dropped 9; count of bases not matched to a gene: 5. CDR1 and CDR2 (germline): SGHDT, YYEEEE. The CDR3 has 15 amino acids. The CDR3 DNA sequence: TGTGCCAGCAGCTCGGGACTAGCGGGAGTCGGTGAGCAGTTCTTC. Its protein product is CASSSGLAGVGEQFF.

As DNA, the CDR3 is TGTGCCAGCAGCCCGGGACAGGGACCTGAAGCTTTCTTT. Residues: CASSPGQGPEAFF. V usage is TRBV5-4 and J usage is TRBJ1-1; 9 positions match TRBD1. CDR3 size: 13 residues. Per germline, CDR1 SGHNT and CDR2 YYREEE (reference sequence). The trim removed 4 bases at V and 6 bases at J, leaving 4 bases unmatched.

This chain uses TRBV30 with TRBJ2-1, with 7 bases identical to TRBD2. The germline V gene encodes CDR1 GTSNPN and CDR2 SVGIG (reference sequence). The CDR3 has 14 residues. V shed 5 bases, J shed 7 bases, and the junction held 11 bases outside the gene matches. This CDR3 reads CAWDPGAGLNEQFF. The CDR3 DNA reads TGTGCCTGGGACCCTGGGGCGGGACTAAATGAGCAGTTCTTC.